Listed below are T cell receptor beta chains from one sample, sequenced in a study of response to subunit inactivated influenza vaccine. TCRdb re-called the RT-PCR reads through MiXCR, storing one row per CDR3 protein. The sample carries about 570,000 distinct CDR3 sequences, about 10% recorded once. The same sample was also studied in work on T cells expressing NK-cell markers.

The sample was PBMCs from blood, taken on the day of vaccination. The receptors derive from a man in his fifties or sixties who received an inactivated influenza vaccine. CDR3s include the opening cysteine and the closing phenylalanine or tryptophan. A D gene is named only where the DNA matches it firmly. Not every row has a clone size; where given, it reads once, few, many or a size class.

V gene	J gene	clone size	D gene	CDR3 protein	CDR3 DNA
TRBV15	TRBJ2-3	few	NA	CATSRQTDTQYF	TGTGCCACCAGCAGACAGACCGATACGCAGTATTTT
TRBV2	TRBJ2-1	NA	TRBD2	CASSPGLAGLSYNEQFF	TGTGCCAGCAGTCCGGGACTAGCGGGCCTCTCCTACAATGAGCAGTTCTTC
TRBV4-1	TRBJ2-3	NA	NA	CASSQDKVYTQYF	TGCGCCAGCAGCCAAGACAAGGTTTATACGCAGTATTTT
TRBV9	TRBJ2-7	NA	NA	CASSPALGGLRHEQYF	TGTGCCAGCAGCCCCGCGCTTGGGGGTTTGCGTCACGAGCAGTACTTC
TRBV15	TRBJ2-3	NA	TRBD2	CATSREGEGHPPDTQYF	TGTGCCACCAGCAGAGAGGGGGAGGGCCACCCGCCAGATACGCAGTATTTT
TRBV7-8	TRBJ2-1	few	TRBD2	CASRVIAGVYEQFF	TGTGCCAGCAGGGTAATAGCGGGAGTCTATGAGCAGTTCTTC
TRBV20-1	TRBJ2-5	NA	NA	CSATRDTNPQETQYF	TGCAGTGCTACCCGGGACACCAATCCCCAAGAGACCCAGTACTTC
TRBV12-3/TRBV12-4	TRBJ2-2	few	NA	CASSLVWTTKNTGELFF	TGTGCCAGCAGTTTAGTGTGGACTACAAAGAACACCGGGGAGCTGTTTTTT
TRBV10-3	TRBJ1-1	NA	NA	CAISESTRDRHTEAFF	TGTGCCATCAGTGAGTCGACTCGGGACCGCCACACTGAAGCTTTCTTT
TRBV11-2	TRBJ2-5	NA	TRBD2	CASSPGLLAGGQQETQYF	TGTGCCAGCAGCCCCGGTCTCTTAGCGGGGGGGCAACAAGAGACCCAGTACTTC
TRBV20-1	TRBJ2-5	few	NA	CSASTANQETQYF	TGCAGTGCTTCGACAGCGAACCAAGAGACCCAGTACTTC
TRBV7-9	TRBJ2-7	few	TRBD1	CAIEQGHEQYF	TGTGCCATCGAACAGGGGCACGAGCAGTACTTC
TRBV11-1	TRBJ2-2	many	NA	CASSFLGANGELFF	TGTGCCAGCAGCTTCTTGGGGGCTAACGGGGAGCTGTTTTTT
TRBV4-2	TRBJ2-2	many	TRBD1	CASSRDRFGTGELFF	TGTGCCAGCAGCAGGGACAGATTTGGCACCGGGGAGCTGTTTTTT
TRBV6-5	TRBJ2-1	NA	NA	CASSYSSGAYNEQFF	TGTGCCAGCAGTTACTCGTCGGGGGCCTACAATGAGCAGTTCTTC
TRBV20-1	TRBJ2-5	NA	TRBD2	CSASRSGAAETQYF	TGCAGTGCTAGTCGTAGCGGGGCAGCAGAGACCCAGTACTTC
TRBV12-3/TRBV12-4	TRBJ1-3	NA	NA	CASSQGHGNTIYF	TGTGCCAGCAGTCAGGGACACGGAAACACCATATATTTT
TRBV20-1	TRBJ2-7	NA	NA	CSATSSSGGAGNEQYF	TGCAGTGCTACTAGCTCATCTGGCGGGGCGGGCAACGAGCAGTACTTC
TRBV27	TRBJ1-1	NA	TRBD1	CASSPRTGGNTEAFF	TGTGCCAGCAGTCCCCGGACAGGGGGCAACACTGAAGCTTTCTTT
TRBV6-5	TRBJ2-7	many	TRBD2	CASSYSVTSRGLPYEQYF	TGTGCCAGCAGTTACTCTGTGACTAGCCGTGGTCTCCCTTACGAGCAGTACTTC
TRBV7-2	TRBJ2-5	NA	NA	CASSSSAVGTQETQYF	TGTGCCAGCAGCTCGTCAGCCGTAGGGACCCAAGAGACCCAGTACTTC
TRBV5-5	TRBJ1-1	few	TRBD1	CASSLDSNRGTEAFF	TGTGCCAGCAGCTTGGATAGTAACAGGGGCACTGAAGCTTTCTTT
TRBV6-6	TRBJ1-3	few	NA	CASRGDGGNTIYF	TGTGCCAGCAGAGGGGACGGCGGAAACACCATATATTTT
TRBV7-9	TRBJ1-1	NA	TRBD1	CASSAIQGRVNTEAFF	TGTGCCAGCAGCGCTATACAGGGGCGGGTGAACACTGAAGCTTTCTTT
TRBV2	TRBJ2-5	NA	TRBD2	CASSEGLTSIRETQYF	TGTGCCAGCAGTGAAGGATTGACTAGCATTAGGGAGACCCAGTACTTC
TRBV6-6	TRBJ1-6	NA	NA	CASNSLAGSPLHF	TGTGCCAGCAACTCCCTCGCGGGTTCACCCCTCCACTTT
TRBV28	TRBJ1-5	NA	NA	CASSLFRGQGNSNQPQHF	TGTGCCAGCAGTTTATTCCGTGGCCAGGGGAATAGCAATCAGCCCCAGCATTTT
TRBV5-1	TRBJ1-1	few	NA	CASSLEAGDRAEAFF	TGCGCCAGCAGCTTGGAGGCAGGGGATAGGGCTGAAGCTTTCTTT
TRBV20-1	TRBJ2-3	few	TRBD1	CSARPWGQAKSDTQYF	TGCAGTGCTAGACCGTGGGGACAGGCCAAGTCAGATACGCAGTATTTT
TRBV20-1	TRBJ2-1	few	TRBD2	CSARVPLERGGSIHEQFF	TGCAGTGCTAGAGTGCCCCTCGAGCGGGGGGGGAGTATCCATGAGCAGTTCTTC
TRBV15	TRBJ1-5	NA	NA	CATSRDLPVSNQPQHF	TGTGCCACCAGCAGAGATCTCCCCGTCAGCAATCAGCCCCAGCATTTT
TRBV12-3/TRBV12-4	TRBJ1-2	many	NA	CASSLPGAPDGYTF	TGTGCCAGCAGTTTACCCGGGGCGCCGGATGGCTACACCTTC
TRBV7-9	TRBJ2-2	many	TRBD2	CASSLTGGSLSGELFF	TGTGCCAGCAGCTTAACTGGCGGGAGTCTGTCGGGGGAGCTGTTTTTT
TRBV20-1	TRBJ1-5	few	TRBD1	CSASEQGNQPQHF	TGCAGTGCTAGCGAACAGGGGAATCAGCCCCAGCATTTT
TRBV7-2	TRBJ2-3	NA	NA	CASSLAGGAGYTDTQYF	TGTGCCAGCAGCTTAGCCGGTGGGGCAGGGTACACAGATACGCAGTATTTT
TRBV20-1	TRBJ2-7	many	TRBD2	CSARETSGRWSEQYF	TGCAGTGCTAGAGAGACTAGCGGGAGATGGAGCGAGCAGTACTTC
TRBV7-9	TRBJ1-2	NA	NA	CASSPQTENYGYTF	TGTGCCAGCAGCCCCCAGACGGAGAACTATGGCTACACCTTC
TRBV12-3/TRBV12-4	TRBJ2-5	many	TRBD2	CASSFPGTSGETQYF	TGTGCCAGCAGTTTCCCCGGGACTAGCGGGGAGACCCAGTACTTC
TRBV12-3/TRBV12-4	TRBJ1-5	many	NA	CASSFSNQPQHF	TGTGCCAGCAGCTTTAGCAATCAGCCCCAGCATTTT
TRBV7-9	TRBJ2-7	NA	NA	CASSLSGRIDYEQYF	TGTGCCAGCAGCTTATCGGGTCGGATTGACTACGAGCAGTACTTC
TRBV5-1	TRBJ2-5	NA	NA	CASSSSRAEETQSF	TGCGCCAGCAGCTCGTCTCGAGCGGAAGAGACCCAGTCCTTC
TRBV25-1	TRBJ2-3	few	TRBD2	CASRTSLRTDTQYF	TGTGCCAGCAGGACTAGCCTACGCACAGATACGCAGTATTTT
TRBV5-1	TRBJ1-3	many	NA	CASSDTSNTIYF	TGCGCCAGCAGCGATACGAGCAACACCATATATTTT
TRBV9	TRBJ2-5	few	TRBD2	CASSAAGGKETQYF	TGTGCCAGCAGCGCAGCGGGGGGGAAAGAGACCCAGTACTTC
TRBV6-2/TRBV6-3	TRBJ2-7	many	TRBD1	CASSYLGQGPYEQYF	TGTGCCAGCAGTTATTTGGGACAGGGGCCCTACGAGCAGTACTTC
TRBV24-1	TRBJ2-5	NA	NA	CATSDLTRQETQYF	TGTGCCACCAGTGATTTGACAAGACAAGAGACCCAGTACTTC
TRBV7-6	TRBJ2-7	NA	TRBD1	CASSSTRDREQYF	TGTGCCAGCAGCTCAACCCGGGACAGGGAACAGTACTTC
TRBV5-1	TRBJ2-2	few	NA	CASSKGRFPTGELFF	TGCGCCAGCAGCAAGGGCCGATTCCCAACCGGGGAGCTGTTTTTT
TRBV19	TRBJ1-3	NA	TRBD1	CASTGTAGNTIYF	TGTGCCAGTACCGGGACAGCTGGAAACACCATATATTTT
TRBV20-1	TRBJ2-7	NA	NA	CSARDRLAEQYF	TGCAGTGCTAGAGATCGATTGGCCGAGCAGTACTTC